This T cell receptor (beta chain) was documented in a study of metastatic and nonmetastatic thyroid tumors. About the study: Repertoire data that came from the blood and tumor or nodule tissue of malignant and benign thyroid patients were compared. Overall study results and limits: Compared with benign nodules, malignant thyroid tumors were reported to have significantly higher TCR beta diversity in both blood and tumor.

This clone is labeled as medium-sized. Its matching antigen is unknown. TCRdb reprocessed the PCR reads using MiXCR. This table has 12,000 to 15,000 clones, less than 30% appearing once. V was clipped by 6 bases and J by 2 bases, with 13 bases between them. This CDR3 has 14 amino acids. Germline lookup yields CDR1 MNHNS and CDR2 SASEGT. Every patient underwent thyroid surgery untreated. The sample taken for sequencing was tumor tissue. The source is a female donor with papillary thyroid cancer or a benign thyroid nodule (not recorded which). Some clones in this sample may be carry-over from other donors' samples. V and J are TRBV6-1 and TRBJ2-5, with a weak D call TRBD2 (5 bases). For the CDR3, the DNA is TGTGCCAGCAGCTCCGACTACTTACAAGAGACCCAGTACTTC. This encodes CASSSDYLQETQYF.